A selection of T cell receptor beta chains follows, all from one sample in a study of cytomegalovirus exposure and HLA in healthy donors. Here immunoSEQ multiplex PCR was the method, and the copy in TCRdb shows in-frame clones only, minus some. Among some 99,000 clones listed, 85% to 90% were seen once. The material sequenced was PBMCs. These receptors all come from a young woman in good health and CMV-seronegative. The CDR3 runs from the conserved cysteine through the conserved F or W. Each record gives: D gene, clone size, J gene, V gene, CDR3 protein. D genes are given only for firm matches. Clone sizes are given selectively: once, few, many, or a class where the clone is expanded.

NA,NA,TRBJ2-4,TRBV2,CASKRRGGVANIQYF
TRBD1,NA,TRBJ2-7,TRBV19,CASGAGTDSYEQYF
TRBD2,NA,TRBJ2-3,TRBV30,CAWGAGDTDTQYF
NA,NA,TRBJ1-3,TRBV15,CATSRDGQGGSGNTIYF
NA,NA,TRBJ2-3,TRBV5-6,CASSLVWRGTTDTQYF
TRBD1,once,TRBJ1-2,TRBV20-1,CSAWDSYGYTF
TRBD2,few,TRBJ2-7,TRBV5-4,CASSQGLAGSYEQYF
TRBD2,NA,TRBJ2-3,TRBV5-1,CASRLLSGRATDTQYF
NA,NA,TRBJ2-5,TRBV29-1,CSVAYTAQETQYF
TRBD2,NA,TRBJ2-1,TRBV14,CASSRLAGGVNEQFF
TRBD1,NA,TRBJ1-2,TRBV30,CAWARDRINYGYTF
TRBD1,medium-sized,TRBJ2-2,TRBV6-4,CASSPQGVDTGELFF
TRBD1,NA,TRBJ1-2,TRBV6-5,CASSRGQGGYYGYTF
NA,NA,TRBJ2-5,TRBV28,CASTPFPEETQYF
NA,NA,TRBJ1-2,TRBV29-1,CSVEARAYGYTF
TRBD1,NA,TRBJ2-7,TRBV30,CAWSARYRDRGLEQYF
NA,NA,TRBJ2-2,TRBV30,CAWSVRGGTGELFF
TRBD1,NA,TRBJ1-1,TRBV4-2,CASSIQGARAEAFF
NA,NA,TRBJ1-5,TRBV4-2,CASSQEPSRTGPDQPQHF
NA,NA,TRBJ1-2,TRBV6-5,CASTAGGGQGYTF
TRBD1,NA,TRBJ2-5,TRBV5-1,CASTVGTGGQAQYF
NA,few,TRBJ2-7,TRBV7-8,CASSLGTLGGQYF
NA,NA,TRBJ1-1,TRBV25-1,CASSEGGEPNTEAFF
NA,NA,TRBJ1-1,TRBV18,CASSRRGLDTEAFF